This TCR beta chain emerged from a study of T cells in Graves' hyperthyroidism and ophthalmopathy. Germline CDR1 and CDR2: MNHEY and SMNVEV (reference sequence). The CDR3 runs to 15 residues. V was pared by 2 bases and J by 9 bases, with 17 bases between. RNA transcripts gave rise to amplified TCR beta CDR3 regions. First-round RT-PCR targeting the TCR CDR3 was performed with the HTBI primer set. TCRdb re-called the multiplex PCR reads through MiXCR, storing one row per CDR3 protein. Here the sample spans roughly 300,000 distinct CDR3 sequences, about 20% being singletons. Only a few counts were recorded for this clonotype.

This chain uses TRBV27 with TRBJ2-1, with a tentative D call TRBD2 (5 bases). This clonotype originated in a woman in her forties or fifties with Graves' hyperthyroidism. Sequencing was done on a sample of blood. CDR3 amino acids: CASSLTPTAGGEQFF. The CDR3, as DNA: TGTGCCAGCAGTTTAACACCGACGGCCGGAGGTGAGCAGTTCTTC.